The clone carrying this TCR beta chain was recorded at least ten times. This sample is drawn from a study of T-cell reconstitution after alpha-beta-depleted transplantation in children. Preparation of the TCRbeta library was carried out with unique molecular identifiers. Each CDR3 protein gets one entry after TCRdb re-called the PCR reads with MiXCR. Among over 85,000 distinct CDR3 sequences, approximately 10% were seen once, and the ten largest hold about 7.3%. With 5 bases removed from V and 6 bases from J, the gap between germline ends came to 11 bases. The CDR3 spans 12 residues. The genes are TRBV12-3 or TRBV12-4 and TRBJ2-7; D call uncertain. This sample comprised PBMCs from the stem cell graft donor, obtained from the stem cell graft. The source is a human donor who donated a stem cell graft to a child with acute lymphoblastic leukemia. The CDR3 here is CASSLGFGEQYF. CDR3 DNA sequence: TGTGCCAGCAGTCTTGGGTTCGGCGAGCAGTACTTC.